This T cell receptor (beta chain) comes out of a study of monozygotic twins with inflammatory bowel disease (dated by TCRdb to the late 2010s). Looking at the study overall: A total of some 28 monozygotic twin pairs were included in the full study, comprising nine German pairs (four IBD-concordant, five IBD-discordant) and 19 IBD-discordant Danish pairs. Each individual had, on average, about 151 000 unique TCRalpha sequences and 181 000 unique TCRbeta sequences available for analysis. Within discordant pairs, disease-associated traits were sought mainly by comparing IBD patients with their genetically identical healthy co-twins.

The germline V gene sets CDR1 to MNHEY and CDR2 to SVGEGT. Taken from cysteine to phenylalanine, the CDR3 has 16 residues. Only the protein is on record. From each donor, an approximately 2.5 ml peripheral blood sample was drawn into PAXgene tubes and stored at -80 degrees C. Without any T cell sorting, total RNA was extracted from whole blood using the PAXgene blood miRNA kit on an automated QIAcube. Peripheral blood from monozygotic twin pairs, either concordant or discordant for inflammatory bowel disease, underwent deep TCRalpha and TCRbeta repertoire profiling that used unique molecular barcoding. Smoking habits were recorded for all twin pairs, with individuals classified as current, former or never smokers. Remarks on this clonotype: Its antigen specificity is not known.

Library generation was performed with 5' RACE. For each TCR library, around 4,000 ng of total RNA was used. For each sample, cDNA synthesis with SMARTScribe reverse transcriptase was split into eight separate reactions. Unique molecular identifiers containing a 6-nucleotide sample barcode were introduced through template switching during cDNA synthesis. Two nested PCRs of roughly 16 and 10 cycles amplified the TCRalpha and TCRbeta cDNA, and bead purification followed each PCR. Before amplification, the cDNA was treated with uracil DNA-glycosylase and purified using the QIAquick PCR purification kit. The second PCR added Illumina TruSeq-compatible adapters along with sample-specific barcodes. Library quality and concentration were checked on TapeStation and Qubit, and libraries were pooled at around 4.9 ng each. Sequencing of the pooled libraries was done on an Illumina HiSeq2500 single-index Rapid Run using custom sequencing primers and 2 x 100 bp reads. For the original study's pipeline: MiGEC version 1.2.6 was used for UMI-based consensus assembly, which corrected PCR and sequencing errors. MiXCR version 2.1.1 was used to carry out V(D)J alignment, clonotype assembly and CDR3 extraction. To normalise gene usage, clonotype sharing and MAIT/NKT TCR abundance, the analysis used the top 1000, 10 000 and 20 000 clonotypes per sample. Diversity was computed as the inverse Simpson index with the vegan R package after downsampling to 27 000 UMIs. Paired Mann-Whitney U tests were applied to discordant twin pairs, with Benjamini-Hochberg correction for multiple testing. After TCRdb reprocessed the reads, each CDR3 protein sequence was kept as one row, without DNA. The V and J calls reflect TCRdb's pipeline rather than the authors' work. This sample's table contains over 200,000 distinct CDR3 sequences. Roughly 1.5% of the sample is taken by the ten largest.

Overall study results and their limits: No single strong signal or clonotype linked to IBD turned up in the results, so the idea that one exists was not supported. Compared with healthy twins, IBD patients shared fewer clonotypes with other individuals, and the difference was most pronounced in patients with signs of disease activity. Concordant and discordant twins showed no difference in repertoire similarity, possibly because of limited statistical power. TCRbeta repertoire diversity, by inverse Simpson index, was decreased in IBD patients compared with their healthy co-twins. The analysis was unable to tell different T cell subtypes apart. Because patients received different immunosuppressive treatments, the repertoires may have picked up extra background noise and variability between individuals.

This clonotype originated in a human donor with ulcerative colitis or Crohn's disease, or a healthy co-twin of an affected twin (not recorded which). The chain is encoded by TRBV6-2 or TRBV6-3 joined to TRBJ2-1; TCRdb calls TRBD2, which cannot be checked without DNA. Material: blood. This receptor carries the CDR3 CASRDASGGARNEQFF.